Below, 20 T cell receptor beta chains from the same sample are listed, as sequenced in a study of CD8 T cells in ankylosing spondylitis. Study-wide findings and caveats: Ankylosing spondylitis blood appeared to carry a characteristic TCR beta motif of roughly 8 highly homologous variants.

Their antigen targets remain unknown. One entry per CDR3 protein, called by TCRdb with MiXCR from the 5' RACE reads. Among roughly 700,000 distinct CDR3 sequences listed, around 20% were seen once. The specimen sequenced was blood, either unsorted or a sorted T cell fraction (not recorded which). Source of these receptors: a male donor with ankylosing spondylitis.

This clonotype was seen more than once but under ten times. The V call is TRBV2, the J call TRBJ2-5, with 10 positions matching TRBD1. The J segment lost 4 bases and the V segment lost 5 bases, leaving 4 bases of the junction unmatched. From germline, CDR1 is SNHLY and CDR2 FYNNEI. The CDR3 is 14 amino acids. The CDR3 nucleotides are TGTGCCAGCAGTAAAGACAGGGGGCGAGAGACCCAGTACTTC. Amino acid sequence: CASSKDRGRETQYF.

The V and J genes are TRBV7-9 and TRBJ2-1; 12 positions agree with TRBD2. Germline values: CDR1 SEHNR, CDR2 FQNEAQ (reference sequence). After removal of 6 bases from V and 7 bases from J, the junction contained 10 bases not matched to a gene. This CDR3 is built from 16 residues. CDR3 sequence (DNA): TGTGCCAGCAGACACTCCCTAGCGGGAGGGCCAAATGAGCAGTTCTTC. As protein: CASRHSLAGGPNEQFF.

The chain is built from TRBV4-1 and TRBJ1-5, with D possibly TRBD1 on 5 matching bases. In germline, CDR1 is MGHRA, CDR2 YSYEKL. V gave up 4 bases and J gave up 5 bases, with 12 bases separating them. This CDR3 contains 14 residues. CDR3 coding DNA: TGCGCCAGCAGCCGCGGAGGGGACGATCAGCCCCAGCATTTT. Amino acid sequence: CASSRGGDDQPQHF.

V is TRBV12-3 or TRBV12-4 and J is TRBJ1-1; D remains unclear. Trimming left V 3 bases short and J 5 bases short, with 13 bases between. This CDR3 has 14 amino acids. In DNA form, the CDR3 reads TGTGCCAGCAGTTTGGGTAGCCGCGCGACTGAAGCTTTCTTT. Translation: CASSLGSRATEAFF.

The chain employs TRBV7-9 and TRBJ1-2; the D gene is possibly TRBD1 (6 bases). Germline V lookup: CDR1 SEHNR, CDR2 FQNEAQ (reference sequence). V gave up 5 bases and J gave up 0 bases, with 19 bases separating them. This CDR3 is 17 amino acids long. The CDR3 here is CASSLTRDTRPNYGYTF. The CDR3 DNA is TGTGCCAGCAGCCTGACGCGGGACACAAGACCTAACTATGGCTACACCTTC.

A few counts support this clonotype. The chain joins TRBV6-1 to TRBJ2-7; a weak D match, TRBD1 (6 bases). Trimming removed 5 bases at V and 0 bases at J, with 11 bases between. The CDR3 is 14 amino acids. Looked up from germline, CDR1 is MNHNS and CDR2 is SASEGT. The CDR3 DNA reads TGTGCCAGCAGTCCTGGGGACACCTCCTACGAGCAGTACTTC. Translating gives CASSPGDTSYEQYF.

J is TRBJ1-1 and V is TRBV4-2, with D unclear. V lost 4 bases to trimming and J lost 8 bases, with 14 bases between them. CDR3 length: 13 amino acids. Germline lookup yields CDR1 LGHNA and CDR2 YNFKEQ. This chain's CDR3 is CASSRPEALEAFF. The CDR3 DNA reads TGTGCCAGCAGCCGCCCGGAAGCGCTAGAAGCTTTCTTT.

V is TRBV9 and J is TRBJ2-2; D gene uncertain. This CDR3 has 17 amino acids. Germline CDR1 is SGDLS and CDR2 is YYNGEE. V was pared by 1 base and J by 0 bases, with 13 bases between. The CDR3 DNA reads as TGTGCCAGCAGCGTAAATCGAGACCCAACGAACACCGGGGAGCTGTTTTTT. Translating gives CASSVNRDPTNTGELFF. The full variable domain, in which reference TRBV9 and TRBJ2-2 provide the parts outside the CDR3, is DSGVTQTPKHLITATGQRVTLRCSPRSGDLSVYWYQQSLDQGLQFLIQYYNGEERAKGNILERFSAQQFPDLHSELNLSSLELGDSALYFCASSVNRDPTNTGELFFGEGSRLTVL.

V is TRBV20-1 and J is TRBJ1-2; 9 bases match TRBD1. The J segment lost 8 bases and the V segment lost 8 bases, leaving 9 bases of the junction unmatched. The CDR3 is made up of 12 amino acids. Germline V gives CDR1 DFQATT, CDR2 SNEGSKA (reference sequence). CDR3 protein: CSPGTGQDGYTF. The CDR3 DNA follows: TGCAGTCCCGGGACAGGGCAGGACGGCTACACCTTC.

This clonotype has at least ten counts. The chain is built from TRBV10-3 and TRBJ1-1; no reliable D call. V lost 8 bases and J 11 bases, leaving 15 bases between the germline ends. The CDR3 is made up of 11 amino acids. In germline, CDR1 is ENHRY, CDR2 SYGVKD. The DNA for the CDR3 is TGTGCCATCCGTTCAGGCCCCTGGGCTTTCTTT. Protein: CAIRSGPWAFF.

This clonotype came up a few times. V is TRBV9 and J is TRBJ2-1; possibly TRBD1 or TRBD2 for D (5 bases each). With 4 bases removed from V and 0 bases from J, the gap between germline ends came to 14 bases. CDR1 is SGDLS, CDR2 YYNGEE, per germline. The CDR3 totals 16 residues. The CDR3 reads CASSYFGTNSYNEQFF. The CDR3 DNA follows: TGTGCCAGCAGCTACTTCGGGACGAACTCCTACAATGAGCAGTTCTTC.

Many counts were recorded for this clonotype. This chain joins TRBV20-1 and TRBJ2-1; D not resolved. The CDR3 consists of 10 residues. Per germline, CDR1 DFQATT and CDR2 SNEGSKA (reference sequence). CDR3 protein: CSAQENEQFF. CDR3 coding DNA: TGCAGCGCTCAAGAAAATGAGCAGTTCTTC.

The chain uses TRBV7-8 and TRBJ2-1; TRBD2 aligns across 8 bases. J was trimmed by 3 bases and V by 1 base; bases with no gene match: 5. The CDR3 sequence is 16 residues long. Germline CDR1 is SGHVS and CDR2 is FQNEAQ. The CDR3 sequence: CASSLVVAGLYNEQFF. The CDR3 DNA reads TGTGCCAGCAGCTTAGTCGTAGCGGGACTCTACAATGAGCAGTTCTTC. Combining the CDR3 with reference TRBV7-8 and TRBJ2-1 gives the whole variable domain GAGVSQSPRYKVAKRGQDVALRCDPISGHVSLFWYQQALGQGPEFLTYFQNEAQLDKSGLPSDRFFAERPEGSVSTLKIQRTQQEDSAVYLCASSLVVAGLYNEQFFGPGTRLTVL.

The V call is TRBV4-1, the J call TRBJ2-7, with 7 positions matching TRBD1. CDR3 size: 15 residues. Germline V gene data show CDR1 as MGHRA and CDR2 as YSYEKL. V dropped 5 bases and J dropped 3; count of bases not matched to a gene: 10. The CDR3 protein is CASSSPGQLLYEQYF. As DNA, the CDR3 is TGCGCCAGCAGCTCACCGGGACAGCTTCTCTACGAGCAGTACTTC.

The chain combines TRBV12-3 or TRBV12-4 with TRBJ2-7; possible D gene TRBD1, 6 bases. The CDR3 totals 14 residues. V lost 6 bases and J 1 base, leaving 13 bases between the germline ends. The CDR3 coding sequence is TGTGCCAGCAGGGACAGTTTAAGGTCCTACGAGCAGTACTTC. Its protein is CASRDSLRSYEQYF.

The chain couples TRBV27 to TRBJ1-5; 8 positions match TRBD1. This CDR3 comprises 12 residues. CDR1 is MNHEY, CDR2 SMNVEV, per germline (reference sequence). V lost 6 bases, J lost 9 bases, and 4 bases stayed unmatched. The CDR3 sequence: CASSRGTGPQHF. The CDR3 DNA reads TGTGCCAGCAGCCGGGGGACAGGGCCCCAGCATTTT.

V usage is TRBV12-3 or TRBV12-4 and J usage is TRBJ2-5; the match to TRBD1 covers 9 bases. V lost 7 bases and J lost 5; bases outside the gene matches: 8. The CDR3 covers 14 residues. The CDR3 DNA is TGTGCCAGCAACACAGGGGGCGGCGTGGAGACCCAGTACTTC. Protein sequence: CASNTGGGVETQYF.

The genes are TRBV20-1 and TRBJ2-6; either TRBD1 or TRBD2 may fit D (5 bases each). CDR3 length: 19 amino acids. Germline CDR1 DFQATT, CDR2 SNEGSKA (reference sequence). V lost 0 bases and J lost 0, with 18 bases in between. DNA of the CDR3: TGCAGTGCTAGAGATCCGGGGACGGCATACGTCTCTGGGGCCAACGTCCTGACTTTC. It encodes CSARDPGTAYVSGANVLTF.

CDR3 DNA: TGCGCCAGCAGTGAGACAGACCGGAATGAGCAGTTCTTC. Translation: CASSETDRNEQFF. The chain carries TRBV10-2 and TRBJ2-1, with D hard to call. This CDR3 spans 13 amino acids. The ends were cut back, 2 bases at V and 7 bases at J, with 9 bases in the middle. Looked up from germline, CDR1 is WSHSY and CDR2 is SAAADI.

The CDR3 nucleotides are TGTGCCAGCAGCTTGCGGGCTAACTATGGCTACACCTTC. It yields the protein CASSLRANYGYTF. This chain links TRBV5-8 with TRBJ1-2; D remains ambiguous. The V and J ends lost 1 base and 0 bases respectively, with 4 bases between them. The CDR3 is 13 amino acids. CDR1 SGHTS and CDR2 YDEGEE come from the germline V gene.